These 29 T cell receptor beta chains were sequenced from one sample in a study of CD8 T cells in ankylosing spondylitis. Study findings and constraints: Seemingly distinctive of ankylosing spondylitis blood was a TCR beta motif formed by eight highly homologous variants.

Each CDR3 protein is one row after TCRdb ran MiXCR on the 5' RACE reads. The sample consists of 750,000 to 850,000 distinct CDR3 sequences, approximately 10% of them appearing once. No antigen has been assigned to these receptors. The sample was blood, either unsorted or a sorted T cell fraction (not recorded which). The receptor source for this set is a male donor with ankylosing spondylitis.

The rearrangement joins TRBV20-1 to TRBJ2-1, with D hard to call. CDR3 length: 13 residues. The ends were cut back, 2 bases at V and 5 bases at J, with 10 bases in the middle. From germline, CDR1 is DFQATT and CDR2 SNEGSKA (reference sequence). The CDR3 DNA reads as TGCAGTGCTAGATTGACGCGGAACAATGAGCAGTTCTTC. Translated: CSARLTRNNEQFF.

This clonotype turned up a few times. This chain links TRBV20-1 with TRBJ2-1; 8 nucleotides line up with TRBD1. Trimming took 1 base from V and 3 from J; bases not matched to a gene: 14. CDR1 is DFQATT, CDR2 SNEGSKA, per germline (reference sequence). The CDR3 extends over 18 amino acids. Written as DNA, the CDR3 is TGCAGTGCTAGAGTTGCCGCAGGGGGCACAGTAGGCTACAATGAGCAGTTCTTC. It translates to CSARVAAGGTVGYNEQFF.

V usage is TRBV6-2 or TRBV6-3 and J usage is TRBJ2-1; perhaps TRBD1 as D (5 bases). The CDR3 runs 15 residues. Germline lookup yields CDR1 MNHEY and CDR2 SVGEGT. The V end lost 7 bases, the J end lost 5 bases, and 18 bases lay between the germline ends. CDR3 amino acids: CASKPSVTRDNEQFF. As DNA, the CDR3 is TGTGCCAGCAAGCCCTCTGTGACCAGGGACAATGAGCAGTTCTTC.

The chain joins TRBV5-6 to TRBJ2-5; D not certain. The CDR3 runs 15 residues. Germline V CDR1 and CDR2: SGHDT, YYEEEE. Between the trimmed V and J ends, which lost 1 base and 3 bases, there was a span of 13 bases. The CDR3 protein is CASSLKVSREETQYF. The DNA for the CDR3 is TGTGCCAGCAGCTTGAAGGTTAGTCGAGAAGAGACCCAGTACTTC. The full variable domain, rest sourced from reference TRBV5-6 and TRBJ2-5, is DAGVTQSPTHLIKTRGQQVTLRCSPKSGHDTVSWYQQALGQGPQFIFQYYEEEERQRGNFPDRFSGHQFPNYSSELNVNALLLGDSALYLCASSLKVSREETQYFGPGTRLLVL.

V is TRBV6-5 and J is TRBJ2-3; no clear D. V lost 0 bases and J lost 3, with 7 bases in between. Germline V gives CDR1 MNHEY, CDR2 SVGAGI. This CDR3 has 14 residues. The CDR3 is CASSYSTLTDTQYF. CDR3 bases: TGTGCCAGCAGTTACTCGACTCTGACAGATACGCAGTATTTT.

A word on this clonotype: A read error may be the cause here, since a much bigger clone is one base away. This chain joins TRBV4-3 and TRBJ2-3; D is perhaps TRBD2 (6 bases). The germline CDR1 and CDR2 sequences are LGHNA and YSLEER. The CDR3 length is 15 residues. The CDR3 nucleotides are TGCGCCGGCAGCCAAGATCCCGGGAGAGACGATACGCAGTATTTT. This gives the protein CAGSQDPGRDDTQYF.

The V gene is TRBV12-3 or TRBV12-4, the J gene TRBJ2-2, with 8 positions matching TRBD2. J gave up 0 bases and V 3 bases, and 6 bases lay outside the gene matches. The CDR3 consists of 17 residues. CDR3 sequence (DNA): TGTGCCAGCAGTTTTTGGAGCGGGGGCGCGAACACCGGGGAGCTGTTTTTT. Translation: CASSFWSGGANTGELFF.

This clonotype was detected a few times. J is TRBJ1-1 and V is TRBV11-2, with D possibly TRBD1 on 6 matching bases. Germline V gene lookup returns CDR1 SGHAT and CDR2 FQNNGV. The CDR3 has 15 amino acids. Trimming cost V 2 bases and J 1 base, with 11 bases left between them. CDR3 loop: CASSLRGYGNTEAFF. CDR3 sequence (DNA): TGTGCCAGCAGCTTAAGGGGGTATGGGAACACTGAAGCTTTCTTT.

This rearrangement joins TRBV5-1 to TRBJ2-2; 7 positions match TRBD1. The CDR3 loop spans 15 amino acids. J gave up 5 bases and V 4 bases, and 8 bases lay outside the gene matches. Germline CDR1 and CDR2: SGHRS and YFSETQ. CDR3 nucleotide sequence: TGCGCCAGCAGCCCGGCTAGGGGGCAAACCGGGGAGCTGTTTTTT. This sequence encodes CASSPARGQTGELFF.

This clonotype appeared many times. The CDR3 DNA reads TGCGCCAGCAGCTTGGCGCGTATGCAGGAGACCCAGTACTTC. It yields the protein CASSLARMQETQYF. V usage is TRBV5-1 and J usage is TRBJ2-5; D call uncertain. The CDR3 is 14 amino acids. Germline V gene lookup returns CDR1 SGHRS and CDR2 YFSETQ. Trimming took 0 bases from V and 5 from J, leaving 11 bases between them.

This clonotype was detected only a few times. The V gene is TRBV5-1, the J gene TRBJ2-6, with no clear D. The CDR3 loop spans 15 amino acids. V was pared by 4 bases and J by 4 bases, with 12 bases between. The V gene's germline CDR1 is SGHRS and CDR2 YFSETQ. The CDR3 spells CASSPINPGANVLTF. In DNA, the CDR3 is TGCGCCAGCAGCCCCATTAATCCCGGGGCCAACGTCCTGACTTTC.

This clonotype appeared a few times. The rearrangement links TRBV20-1 to TRBJ2-7, with D unresolved. Trimming removed 5 bases from V and 6 bases from J, with 17 bases in between. The germline gives CDR1 DFQATT, CDR2 SNEGSKA (reference sequence). CDR3 length: 13 residues. The CDR3 region has the DNA TGCAGTGCTTCTCGTCCCCCGATCGTCGAGCAGTACTTC. Residues: CSASRPPIVEQYF.

This chain connects TRBV20-1 to TRBJ2-3; no definite D call. Trimming took off 1 base at V and 0 bases at J, with 14 bases between the two ends. The germline V gene encodes CDR1 DFQATT and CDR2 SNEGSKA (reference sequence). The CDR3 is 16 residues long. CDR3 bases: TGCAGTGCTAGAGTTGGGCCATACTCTAGCACAGATACGCAGTATTTT. Translation gives CSARVGPYSSTDTQYF.

V usage is TRBV15 and J usage is TRBJ2-2, with D perhaps TRBD2 (6 bases). The CDR3 consists of 15 residues. V was pared by 5 bases and J by 4 bases, with 14 bases between. Germline V gene lookup returns CDR1 LNHNV and CDR2 YYDKDF (reference sequence). The CDR3 DNA sequence: TGTGCCACCAGCTTGCGGGGCCGAGGCACCGGGGAGCTGTTTTTT. This gives the protein CATSLRGRGTGELFF. The whole variable domain, filled in from reference TRBV15 and TRBJ2-2, reads DAMVIQNPRYQVTQFGKPVTLSCSQTLNHNVMYWYQQKSSQAPKLLFHYYDKDFNNEADTPDNFQSRRPNTSFCFLDIRSPGLGDTAMYLCATSLRGRGTGELFFGEGSRLTVL.

This clonotype showed up many times. An end of the junction does not agree with germline; a read error may underlie this. The rearrangement links TRBV12-3 or TRBV12-4 to TRBJ2-2, with 10 bases matching TRBD2. This CDR3 has 16 residues. DNA for the CDR3: TGTGCCAGCAGTCTAGCGGGAGAGGACCAACCCGGGGAGCTGTTTTTT. Its translation: CASSLAGEDQPGELFF.

This chain links TRBV27 with TRBJ1-6; possibly TRBD1 for D (6 bases). Trimming removed 6 bases at V and 0 bases at J, with 21 bases between. The CDR3 extends over 19 amino acids. Germline CDR1 is MNHEY and CDR2 is SMNVEV (reference sequence). CDR3 in DNA: TGTGCCAGCAGGGTGGATCGCGGTACAGGGAGCTCCTATAATTCACCCCTCCACTTT. Its translation is CASRVDRGTGSSYNSPLHF.

This chain joins TRBV18 and TRBJ2-1; D gene uncertain. The CDR3 spans 13 residues. V was shortened by 4 bases and J by 1 base, with 5 bases between the two germline ends. The V gene's germline CDR1 is KGHSH and CDR2 LQKENI. CDR3 sequence (DNA): TGTGCCAGCTCACATGGGTCCTACAATGAGCAGTTCTTC. This translates into CASSHGSYNEQFF.

This clonotype was observed at least ten times. The rearrangement uses TRBV12-3 or TRBV12-4 and TRBJ1-5, with no clear D. Trimming took off 4 bases at V and 4 bases at J, with 8 bases between the two ends. The CDR3 covers 13 residues. CDR3 region: CASSSLLNQPQHF. As DNA, the CDR3 is TGTGCCAGCAGTTCCCTGCTTAATCAGCCCCAGCATTTT.

This clonotype was seen more than once but under ten times. The V gene is TRBV20-1, the J gene TRBJ2-7, with a possible D match to TRBD1 (6 bases). V dropped 6 bases and J dropped 6 bases, with 15 bases sitting between them. Germline loops: CDR1 DFQATT, CDR2 SNEGSKA (reference sequence). This CDR3 comprises 12 residues. In DNA, the CDR3 is TGCAGTGCGTTCCTCCGGGACACCGAGCAGTACTTC. It translates to CSAFLRDTEQYF.

CDR3 amino acids: CASSTAPGPYEQYF. CDR3 sequence (DNA): TGCGCCAGCTCGACGGCCCCGGGGCCCTACGAGCAGTACTTC. The chain carries TRBV4-3 and TRBJ2-7, with D perhaps being TRBD1 or TRBD2 (5 bases each). The CDR3 contains 14 residues. CDR1 LGHNA and CDR2 YSLEER come from the germline V gene. Trimming removed 8 bases from V and 2 bases from J, with 16 bases in between.

This clonotype was observed a few times. V usage is TRBV9 and J usage is TRBJ1-3; tentative D call: TRBD1 (6 bases). Between the trimmed V and J ends, which lost 7 bases and 0 bases, there was a span of 11 bases. This CDR3 is 14 amino acids long. The germline CDR1 and CDR2 sequences are SGDLS and YYNGEE. CDR3 loop: CASGGVLSGNTIYF. The CDR3 DNA reads as TGTGCCAGCGGGGGCGTCCTCTCTGGAAACACCATATATTTT.

This clonotype was counted ten times or more. V and J are TRBV20-1 and TRBJ2-1; D not certain. Trimming shortened V by 1 base and J by 0 bases, and 7 bases separated the two germline ends. In germline, CDR1 is DFQATT, CDR2 SNEGSKA (reference sequence). CDR3 length: 14 amino acids. CDR3 nucleotide sequence: TGCAGTGCTAGAGGGACCAGCTCCTACAATGAGCAGTTCTTC. Translation: CSARGTSSYNEQFF.

This clonotype has more than one count but fewer than ten. The V and J genes are TRBV20-1 and TRBJ2-3; D remains unclear. This CDR3 comprises 12 residues. The germline V gene encodes CDR1 DFQATT and CDR2 SNEGSKA (reference sequence). V was clipped by 5 bases and J by 4 bases, with 10 bases between them. Here the CDR3 DNA reads TGCAGTGCTCGCTGGCTATCAGATACGCAGTATTTT. The encoded protein is CSARWLSDTQYF.

The chain carries TRBV29-1 and TRBJ1-6, with 7 bases identical to TRBD1. Germline V gene data show CDR1 as SQVTM and CDR2 as ANQGSEA. The junction had 4 bases not matched to a gene; V was cut back by 4 bases and J by 7 bases. The CDR3 is 13 amino acids. The CDR3, as DNA: TGCAGCGTTGCCGGGACAGCCAATTCACCCCTCCACTTT. It is translated as CSVAGTANSPLHF. Variable domain in full (rest from reference TRBV29-1 and TRBJ1-6): SAVISQKPSRDICQRGTSLTIQCQVDSQVTMMFWYRQQPGQSLTLIATANQGSEATYESGFVIDKFPISRPNLTFSTLTVSNMSPEDSSIYLCSVAGTANSPLHFGNGTRLTVT.

This clonotype was recorded a few times. The gene calls are TRBV20-1 and TRBJ2-1, with 13 bases identical to TRBD2. This CDR3 has 17 amino acids. Germline-derived CDR1 and CDR2 are DFQATT and SNEGSKA (reference sequence). The V segment lost 2 bases and the J segment 8 bases; nucleotides outside the gene matches: 12. CDR3 region: CSARKGTSGIAQDEQFF. The CDR3 coding sequence is TGCAGTGCTAGAAAAGGGACTAGCGGGATCGCCCAGGATGAGCAGTTCTTC.

This clonotype was counted at least ten times. The V call is TRBV6-6, the J call TRBJ2-7; D gene uncertain. CDR3 length equals 11 residues. CDR1 is MNHNY, CDR2 SVGAGI, per germline (reference sequence). V lost 2 bases, J lost 12 bases, and 11 bases lay in between. CDR3: CASSYNRRSYF. CDR3 bases: TGTGCCAGCAGTTACAATAGGCGATCGTACTTC.

With respect to this clonotype: The CDR3 does not close with the conserved phenylalanine or tryptophan, likely indicating a read error. The chain is built from TRBV12-3 or TRBV12-4 and TRBJ2-7; D is unresolved. The CDR3 sequence is 14 residues long. V shed 2 bases and J shed 0 bases, with 8 bases lying between them. CDR3 protein: CASSLLGPSYEQYY. The CDR3 DNA sequence: TGTGCCAGCAGTTTATTGGGCCCCTCCTACGAGCAGTACTAC.

The chain is built from TRBV7-2 and TRBJ1-5; D is ambiguous. The CDR3 sequence is 12 residues long. The V end lost 5 bases, the J end lost 6 bases, and 8 bases lay between the germline ends. Germline V gives CDR1 SGHTA, CDR2 FQGNSA. The DNA for the CDR3 is TGTGCCAGCAGCCCCCCGGCTCAGCCCCAGCATTTT. Protein product: CASSPPAQPQHF.

This clonotype has just a few counts. V gene TRBV18 combines with J gene TRBJ2-1; 8 bases line up with TRBD2. Germline lookup yields CDR1 KGHSH and CDR2 LQKENI. This CDR3 contains 16 residues. Trimming took 4 bases from V and 0 from J; bases not matched to a gene: 5. CDR3 DNA: TGTGCCAGCTCACGCCAGAGCGGGAGCTCCTACAATGAGCAGTTCTTC. Translated, it gives CASSRQSGSSYNEQFF. The full variable domain, rest sourced from reference TRBV18 and TRBJ2-1, is NAGVMQNPRHLVRRRGQEARLRCSPMKGHSHVYWYRQLPEEGLKFMVYLQKENIIDESGMPKERFSAEFPKEGPSILRIQQVVRGDSAAYFCASSRQSGSSYNEQFFGPGTRLTVL.